Listed here is a single T cell receptor beta chain. Its antigen is not identified. The data originate from a study of cytomegalovirus exposure and HLA in healthy donors. Study-wide results and caveats: TCR beta V- and J-gene trimming was later associated with a missense DCLRE1C variant. Previous analysis showed most TCR beta V segments were productive about 87% or about 30% of the time. On later analysis, the bulk of CMV-associated TCR beta chains appeared to be HLA-restricted.

With 60 Vbeta and 13 Jbeta primers, the PCR was carried out. This table comes from immunoSEQ multiplex PCR, and its TCRdb copy is limited to in-frame clones, with some not included. The data show roughly 98,000 clones, with 65% to 80% seen just once and 2.5% to 3.5% held by the top ten. The sequenced material came from PBMCs. This TCR was sampled from a female donor in good health and CMV-seropositive.

CDR3 sequence: CATSRVPIPGYTF. The DNA of the CDR3 is TGTGCCACCAGCAGAGTCCCTATCCCTGGCTACACCTTC. The rearrangement joins TRBV15 to TRBJ1-2, with D hard to call. This CDR3 has 13 amino acids. V was pared by 1 base and J by 7 bases, with 10 bases between. The germline CDR1 and CDR2 sequences are LNHNV and YYDKDF (reference sequence).